This TCR beta chain was sequenced during a study of T-cell memory formation after mild COVID-19. MiXCR, run by TCRdb on the 5' RACE reads, gives a single entry per CDR3 protein. The sample lists 250,000 to 400,000 distinct CDR3 sequences; roughly an eighth were seen once. This clonotype was seen only a few times. This sequence was found in a man aged 18 to 30 who had mild COVID-19 (a few samples of this study predate the infection). Cell type and time point are not known. Sequencing was done on a sample of PBMCs or a T cell subset sorted from them (not recorded which).

The CDR3 protein is CASSLGQTSRPQHF. CDR3 nucleotides: TGTGCCAGCAGCTTAGGGCAGACCTCGCGGCCCCAGCATTTT. The rearrangement links TRBV7-2 to TRBJ1-5; D unresolved. The length of the CDR3 is 14 residues. Deletions cut 1 base from V and 9 bases from J, with 13 bases between. Germline V gives CDR1 SGHTA, CDR2 FQGNSA.